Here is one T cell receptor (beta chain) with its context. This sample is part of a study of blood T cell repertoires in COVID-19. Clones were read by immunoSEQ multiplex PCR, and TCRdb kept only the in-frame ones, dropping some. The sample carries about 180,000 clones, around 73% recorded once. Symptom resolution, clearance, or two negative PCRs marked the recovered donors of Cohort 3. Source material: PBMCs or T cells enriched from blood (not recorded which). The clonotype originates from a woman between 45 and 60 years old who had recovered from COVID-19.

CDR3: CSVLRGGLSDTEAFF. The CDR3 DNA follows: TGCAGCGTTTTAAGAGGGGGCCTATCGGACACTGAAGCTTTCTTT. This chain connects TRBV29-1 to TRBJ1-1, with TRBD1 matching over 7 bases. CDR1 and CDR2 from the germline V gene are SQVTM and ANQGSEA. With V trimmed by 5 bases and J by 3 bases, 12 bases remained unmatched. This CDR3 is 15 amino acids long. Full variable domain (missing parts from reference TRBV29-1 and TRBJ1-1): SAVISQKPSRDICQRGTSLTIQCQVDSQVTMMFWYRQQPGQSLTLIATANQGSEATYESGFVIDKFPISRPNLTFSTLTVSNMSPEDSSIYLCSVLRGGLSDTEAFFGQGTRLTVV.